This TCR beta chain was sequenced during a study of radiotherapy plus CTLA-4 blockade in lung cancer. Study in general: Disease control reached roughly 33%, with objective responses in approximately 17%.

Comment on this clone: Its antigen remains unknown.

Treatment of patients with chemo-refractory metastatic non-small-cell lung cancer consisted of focal radiation plus CTLA-4 blockade with ipilimumab. Sequencing used immunoSEQ multiplex PCR; TCRdb keeps in-frame clones, though not all of them. The sample has 9,500 to 15,000 clones; about 81% are singletons. Study-level findings and limits: Blood saw expansion of tumor-derived TCR clones after radiotherapy plus ipilimumab. According to reports, early shifts in blood T cell clones, alongside interferon-beta, forecast response most accurately.

CDR1 is MNHNY, CDR2 SVGAGI, per germline (reference sequence). The trim removed 6 bases at V and 5 bases at J, leaving 7 bases unmatched. The CDR3 runs to 14 residues. V usage is TRBV6-6 and J usage is TRBJ2-5; TRBD1 matches at 9 bases. The receptor's source is a human donor with non-small cell lung cancer that progressed on radiotherapy plus ipilimumab. Specimen: peripheral blood, collected from a patient treated with radiotherapy plus ipilimumab. CDR3 sequence reads: CASSRGQGGETQYF. The CDR3 nucleotides read TGTGCCAGCAGCCGGGGACAGGGCGGCGAGACCCAGTACTTC.